Listed here are 31 T cell receptor beta chains from one sample, sequenced in a study of neurological immune-mediated disorders. TCRdb analysed the 5' RACE reads with MiXCR anew, one entry per CDR3 protein. Among tens of thousands of distinct CDR3 sequences listed, 15% to 20% were seen once. Sequenced input: PBMCs. The receptors were gathered from a woman aged 40 to 49 in good health.

This clonotype showed up many times. The DNA for the CDR3 is TGCGCCAGCAGGGACAGGGGGTCAGAAGATACGCAGTATTTT. Translating gives CASRDRGSEDTQYF. The rearrangement joins TRBV5-1 to TRBJ2-3; TRBD1 matches at 10 bases. Germline V CDR1 and CDR2: SGHRS, YFSETQ. With V trimmed by 5 bases and J by 5 bases, 5 bases remained unmatched. The CDR3 runs 14 residues.

There are many counts of this clonotype. This CDR3 is CASSYDGTRRLTEAFF. The DNA for the CDR3 is TGTGCCAGCAGCTACGACGGGACCCGCCGCCTCACTGAAGCTTTCTTT. The chain is built from TRBV3-1 and TRBJ1-1, with D possibly matching TRBD1 (5 bases). In germline, CDR1 is LGHDT, CDR2 YNNKEL (reference sequence). V dropped 5 bases and J dropped 4 bases, with 20 bases sitting between them. The CDR3 is made up of 16 amino acids.

This clonotype was found many times. The genes are TRBV28 and TRBJ1-3, with TRBD1 identical over 9 bases. CDR3 length equals 14 residues. Germline V gene lookup returns CDR1 MDHEN and CDR2 SYDVKM. V gave up 3 bases and J gave up 4 bases; unmatched junction bases: 1. The CDR3 loop reads CASSLGQGGNTIYF. DNA for the CDR3: TGTGCCAGCAGTTTGGGACAGGGCGGAAACACCATATATTTT.

This clonotype was counted many times. The chain is built from TRBV7-3 and TRBJ2-5; 9 bases fit TRBD2. Looked up from germline, CDR1 is SGHTA and CDR2 is FQGTGA. This CDR3 region has 17 residues. The trim removed 5 bases at V and 5 bases at J, leaving 15 bases unmatched. The CDR3 region has the DNA TGTGCCAGCAGCCCAGGGCCTAGCGGGGCCCCACGGGAGACCCAGTACTTC. This translates into CASSPGPSGAPRETQYF.

This clonotype occurred many times. The chain links TRBV12-3 or TRBV12-4 to TRBJ2-2; weak D call: TRBD2 (6 bases). V was trimmed by 6 bases and J by 1 base, leaving 9 bases between them. The CDR3 contains 14 residues. The CDR3 loop reads CASRLAGNTGELFF. DNA of the CDR3: TGTGCCAGCAGACTAGCAGGGAACACCGGGGAGCTGTTTTTT.

In this sample, this clonotype turned up many times. The chain employs TRBV7-8 and TRBJ2-7; maybe TRBD1 (6 bases). Trimming took 10 bases from V and 0 from J, leaving 13 bases between them. This CDR3 is 13 amino acids long. Looked up from germline, CDR1 is SGHVS and CDR2 is FQNEAQ. This CDR3 reads CATSRGDSYEQYV. CDR3 DNA sequence: TGTGCCACCTCCAGGGGAGACTCCTACGAGCAGTACGTC.

V usage is TRBV12-3 or TRBV12-4 and J usage is TRBJ2-1; D assignment may be TRBD1 or TRBD2 (5 bases each). V shed 4 bases and J shed 3 bases, with 13 bases lying between them. The CDR3 is 15 residues long. The CDR3 loop reads CASSWDVGNYNEQFF. CDR3 in DNA: TGTGCCAGCAGTTGGGACGTCGGGAACTACAATGAGCAGTTCTTC.

This clonotype has at least ten counts. This sequence joins TRBV11-2 and TRBJ2-2; no clear D. The CDR3 runs 15 residues. Germline assignment: CDR1 SGHAT and CDR2 FQNNGV. Trimming removed 1 base at V and 4 bases at J, with 10 bases between. As DNA, the CDR3 is TGTGCCAGCAGCTTAGTAGTTATCACCACCGGGGAGCTGTTTTTT. Translated, it gives CASSLVVITTGELFF. The full variable domain, with the rest looked up from reference TRBV11-2 and TRBJ2-2, is EAGVAQSPRYKIIEKRQSVAFWCNPISGHATLYWYQQILGQGPKLLIQFQNNGVVDDSQLPKDRFSAERLKGVDSTLKIQPAKLEDSAVYLCASSLVVITTGELFFGEGSRLTVL.

With regard to this clonotype: This could be a read error, since a much larger clone is one nucleotide away. This rearrangement joins TRBV3-1 to TRBJ1-2; possible D gene TRBD1, 5 bases. The germline V gene encodes CDR1 LGHDT and CDR2 YNNKEL (reference sequence). The germline V and J ends were trimmed by 0 bases and 6 bases, with 11 bases remaining between them. The CDR3 sequence is 14 residues long. The CDR3 region has the DNA TGTGCCAGCAGCCAAGACTGGGGGTGCAATGGCTACACCTTC. This sequence encodes CASSQDWGCNGYTF.

V and J are TRBV7-3 and TRBJ2-1; D is uncertain. The CDR3 runs to 13 residues. V was trimmed by 4 bases and J by 9 bases, leaving 13 bases between them. From germline, CDR1 is SGHTA and CDR2 FQGTGA. CDR3 protein: CASSSVGSGEQFF. The DNA of the CDR3 is TGTGCCAGCAGCTCCGTCGGGTCCGGTGAGCAGTTCTTC.

This clonotype has ten or more counts. The V and J genes are TRBV18 and TRBJ2-3, with TRBD1 identical over 7 bases. CDR3 size: 14 residues. With 1 base clipped from V and 4 bases from J, the junction kept 2 bases outside the gene matches. The germline V gene has CDR1 KGHSH and CDR2 LQKENI. CDR3 in amino acids: CASSPLQGSDTQYF. CDR3 in DNA: TGTGCCAGCTCACCACTACAGGGGTCAGATACGCAGTATTTT.

A remark on this clonotype: A clone one base away is much larger, so this may be a read error. This rearrangement joins TRBV5-4 to TRBJ2-5, with TRBD1 matching 7 bases. V dropped 4 bases and J dropped 6; count of bases not matched to a gene: 12. This CDR3 spans 15 amino acids. Germline loops: CDR1 SGHNT, CDR2 YYREEE (reference sequence). The CDR3 DNA reads TGTGCCAGCAGCATCCAAACAGGGGTCGGGAAGACCCAGTACTTC. The encoded protein is CASSIQTGVGKTQYF. The entire variable domain, with the rest obtained from reference TRBV5-4 and TRBJ2-5, is as follows: ETGVTQSPTHLIKTRGQQVTLRCSSQSGHNTVSWYQQALGQGPQFIFQYYREEENGRGNFPPRFSGLQFPNYSSELNVNALELDDSALYLCASSIQTGVGKTQYFGPGTRLLVL.

The chain links TRBV20-1 to TRBJ1-1; 7 nucleotides agree with TRBD1. The CDR3 is 13 amino acids. Trimming cost V 5 bases and J 6 bases; bases outside gene matches: 9. In germline, CDR1 is DFQATT, CDR2 SNEGSKA (reference sequence). CDR3 region: CSAESRTGAEAFF. For the CDR3, the DNA is TGCAGTGCTGAGAGCCGGACAGGCGCTGAAGCTTTCTTT.

This clonotype was observed many times. The V gene is TRBV5-1, the J gene TRBJ1-2; maybe TRBD1 (6 bases). Germline CDR1 is SGHRS and CDR2 is YFSETQ. The V and J ends lost 0 bases and 6 bases respectively, with 18 bases between them. The CDR3 loop spans 16 amino acids. The DNA for the CDR3 is TGCGCCAGCAGCTTGGACGGGGGGCGTCAAATAAATGGCTACACCTTC. Translated: CASSLDGGRQINGYTF.

This clonotype was seen at least ten times. This sequence joins TRBV20-1 and TRBJ1-6, with a weak D call TRBD1 (5 bases). Trimming took 0 bases from V and 7 from J, leaving 19 bases between them. Germline CDR1 reads DFQATT; CDR2 reads SNEGSKA (reference sequence). This CDR3 has 17 amino acids. The CDR3 DNA reads TGCAGTGCTAGAGATTCTAGGAGGGGCAACGTAAATTCACCCCTCCACTTT. Amino acids: CSARDSRRGNVNSPLHF.

This clonotype occurred many times. V is TRBV20-1 and J is TRBJ1-5; TRBD1 aligns across 8 bases. V was clipped by 5 bases and J by 6 bases; unmatched bases: 6. In germline, CDR1 is DFQATT, CDR2 SNEGSKA (reference sequence). The CDR3 loop spans 13 amino acids. The CDR3 bases are TGCAGTGCTCTCCAGGGGGCAGGTCAGCCCCAGCATTTT. Translating gives CSALQGAGQPQHF.

This clonotype was counted between two and nine times. The chain couples TRBV5-1 to TRBJ2-3; the D gene is possibly TRBD1 (5 bases). The CDR3 loop spans 16 amino acids. In germline, CDR1 is SGHRS, CDR2 YFSETQ. Trimming pared 4 bases from V and 1 base from J, leaving 16 bases between. CDR3 loop: CASSRGPTGGTDTQYF. As DNA, the CDR3 is TGCGCCAGCAGCCGCGGACCTACAGGCGGCACAGATACGCAGTATTTT. Supplemented by reference TRBV5-1 and TRBJ2-3, the full variable domain reads KAGVTQTPRYLIKTRGQQVTLSCSPISGHRSVSWYQQTPGQGLQFLFEYFSETQRNKGNFPGRFSGRQFSNSRSEMNVSTLELGDSALYLCASSRGPTGGTDTQYFGPGTRLTVL.

This clonotype was observed at least ten times. The chain joins TRBV12-3 or TRBV12-4 to TRBJ2-2; D is uncertain. The CDR3 length is 13 residues. Trimming took 1 base from V and 4 from J, leaving 4 bases between them. CDR3 sequence (DNA): TGTGCCAGCAGTTTAGTGACCACCGGGGAGCTGTTTTTT. Translating it yields CASSLVTTGELFF.

This clonotype turned up a few times. This chain uses TRBV10-3 with TRBJ1-5; TRBD1 agrees at 10 bases. From germline, CDR1 is ENHRY and CDR2 SYGVKD. The CDR3 totals 16 residues. J gave up 4 bases and V 2 bases, and 5 bases lay outside the gene matches. In DNA, the CDR3 is TGTGCCATCAGTGAGGACAGGGGGCAGGGGAATCAGCCCCAGCATTTT. Encoded protein: CAISEDRGQGNQPQHF.

The CDR3 loop is CASSSWDSPVDEQYF. The CDR3 region has the DNA TGTGCCAGCAGCTCTTGGGACTCCCCAGTTGACGAGCAGTACTTC. The chain employs TRBV7-8 and TRBJ2-7; TRBD2 might be the D (6 bases). V was cut by 4 bases and J by 5 bases, with 18 bases left in between. CDR3 length: 15 residues. Per germline, CDR1 SGHVS and CDR2 FQNEAQ.

This clonotype was found many times. This chain links TRBV5-6 with TRBJ2-3, with 15 bases lining up with TRBD2. V lost 3 bases and J lost 8; bases outside the gene matches: 10. Germline CDR1 and CDR2: SGHDT and YYEEEE. The CDR3 runs to 17 residues. The CDR3 DNA sequence: TGTGCCAGCAGCTCCACGGGACTAGCGGGGGGAATCGGTACGCAGTATTTT. This encodes CASSSTGLAGGIGTQYF.

This clonotype was recorded at least ten times. This sequence joins TRBV12-3 or TRBV12-4 and TRBJ2-1; 7 nucleotides line up with TRBD1. The CDR3 is made up of 12 amino acids. The junction had 8 bases not matched to a gene; V was cut back by 5 bases and J by 13 bases. CDR3: CASSLTGVVQFF. The CDR3 bases are TGTGCCAGCAGTCTCACAGGGGTAGTCCAGTTCTTC.

This clonotype was seen ten or more times. The J gene is TRBJ2-2, the V gene TRBV4-3; D might be TRBD1 (6 bases). V was trimmed by 0 bases and J by 7 bases, leaving 12 bases between them. CDR1 LGHNA and CDR2 YSLEER come from the germline V gene. The CDR3 has 15 amino acids. In nucleotides, the CDR3 is TGCGCCAGCAGCCAAGATGGGGGCGCGGGCGGGGAGCTGTTTTTT. It encodes CASSQDGGAGGELFF.

This clonotype has just a few counts. This chain connects TRBV7-2 to TRBJ2-3; D may match TRBD1 or TRBD2 (6 bases each). The CDR3 contains 15 residues. The V and J ends lost 4 bases and 5 bases respectively, with 16 bases between them. Germline V gene lookup returns CDR1 SGHTA and CDR2 FQGNSA. CDR3 in DNA: TGTGCCAGCAGCTCCATAGGAGGGGGAGGAGATACGCAGTATTTT. This gives the protein CASSSIGGGGDTQYF.

At least ten counts were recorded for this clonotype. The J gene is TRBJ2-3, the V gene TRBV7-2, with 9 positions matching TRBD2. The CDR3 sequence is 17 residues long. J lost 2 bases, V lost 7 bases, and 13 bases had no gene match. CDR1 SGHTA and CDR2 FQGNSA come from the germline V gene. The DNA for the CDR3 is TGTGCCAGCACCCTTACCAGCGGGGGGCCCCTCACAGATACGCAGTATTTT. It is translated as CASTLTSGGPLTDTQYF.

This clonotype was seen ten or more times. The V gene is TRBV7-2, the J gene TRBJ2-3; 10 nucleotides agree with TRBD2. V lost 0 bases to trimming and J lost 4 bases; unmatched junction nucleotides: 10. The CDR3 spans 18 residues. From germline, CDR1 is SGHTA and CDR2 FQGNSA. The CDR3 sequence is CASSLALAGVTPPDTQYF. In DNA, the CDR3 is TGTGCCAGCAGCTTAGCGCTAGCGGGGGTTACCCCCCCAGATACGCAGTATTTT.

This clonotype was recorded many times. J is TRBJ2-2 and V is TRBV20-1; 10 nucleotides match TRBD2. This CDR3 is built from 14 residues. The V segment lost 6 bases and the J segment 6 bases; nucleotides outside the gene matches: 7. Germline lookup yields CDR1 DFQATT and CDR2 SNEGSKA (reference sequence). CDR3 amino acids: CSAGTSVNAGELFF. DNA of the CDR3: TGCAGTGCAGGGACTAGCGTCAACGCCGGGGAGCTGTTTTTT.

This clonotype occurred many times. The chain is built from TRBV5-1 and TRBJ1-2; D is undetermined. This CDR3 is built from 14 residues. Germline V gene lookup returns CDR1 SGHRS and CDR2 YFSETQ. V dropped 4 bases and J dropped 4 bases, with 14 bases sitting between them. CDR3 protein: CASSGGIGVYGYTF. As DNA, the CDR3 is TGCGCCAGCAGCGGAGGTATCGGGGTCTATGGCTACACCTTC.

This clonotype occurred many times. Here the CDR3 reads CASSVGPTGAGYGYTF. The CDR3 DNA is TGTGCCAGCAGCGTAGGCCCGACAGGGGCCGGGTATGGCTACACCTTC. This sequence joins TRBV9 and TRBJ1-2; 8 nucleotides agree with TRBD1. Per germline, CDR1 SGDLS and CDR2 YYNGEE. V lost 0 bases and J lost 5; bases outside the gene matches: 9. There are 16 residues in the CDR3.

At least ten counts were recorded for this clonotype. The gene calls are TRBV14 and TRBJ2-7; 7 positions agree with TRBD1. The CDR3 covers 14 residues. Looked up from germline, CDR1 is SGHDN and CDR2 is FVKESK. V lost 6 bases and J lost 5; bases outside the gene matches: 10. The CDR3, as DNA: TGTGCCAGCAGAGTAAAGGGGGCCCGCGACGAGCAGTACTTC. It translates to CASRVKGARDEQYF.

J is TRBJ2-7 and V is TRBV6-2 or TRBV6-3; a weak D match, TRBD2 (6 bases). The germline CDR1 and CDR2 sequences are MNHEY and SVGEGT. The CDR3 extends over 12 amino acids. Trimming took 6 bases from V and 7 from J, leaving 13 bases between them. The CDR3 is CASRSSAKEQYF. Here the CDR3 DNA reads TGTGCCAGCAGGTCTAGCGCGAAAGAGCAGTACTTC.